This TCR beta chain was retrieved from a study of blood T cells in healthy people across ages. With V trimmed by 3 bases and J by 8 bases, 5 bases remained unmatched. Germline CDR1 is SNHLY and CDR2 is FYNNEI. The CDR3 spans 14 residues. This clonotype was counted only a few times. Antigen specificity is unknown. Together with a sample-barcoded 5' primer, a J-beta primer mix was included in a second PCR lasting roughly 6 to 12 cycles. The template-switch adaptor, which had 12 random nucleotides, put a tag on each cDNA molecule. In TCRdb, the 5' RACE reads were re-called with MiXCR into one record per CDR3 protein. The data show fewer than 2,000,000 distinct CDR3 sequences, 30% to 40% seen once. Overall study findings and caveats: Greater diversity and more naive CD4+ cells were seen in long-lived donors than in aged donors. Correlation between TCR beta diversity and naive T cell percentage was strong.

The study isolated at least 6.5 million PBMCs from each sample. Material for sequencing was blood. The genes are TRBV2 and TRBJ2-1; TRBD2 agrees at 9 bases. The receptor was isolated from a human donor in good health. The CDR3, as DNA: TGTGCCAGCAGTGAGGGACTAGCCGAGGATGAGCAGTTCTTC. Encoded protein: CASSEGLAEDEQFF.